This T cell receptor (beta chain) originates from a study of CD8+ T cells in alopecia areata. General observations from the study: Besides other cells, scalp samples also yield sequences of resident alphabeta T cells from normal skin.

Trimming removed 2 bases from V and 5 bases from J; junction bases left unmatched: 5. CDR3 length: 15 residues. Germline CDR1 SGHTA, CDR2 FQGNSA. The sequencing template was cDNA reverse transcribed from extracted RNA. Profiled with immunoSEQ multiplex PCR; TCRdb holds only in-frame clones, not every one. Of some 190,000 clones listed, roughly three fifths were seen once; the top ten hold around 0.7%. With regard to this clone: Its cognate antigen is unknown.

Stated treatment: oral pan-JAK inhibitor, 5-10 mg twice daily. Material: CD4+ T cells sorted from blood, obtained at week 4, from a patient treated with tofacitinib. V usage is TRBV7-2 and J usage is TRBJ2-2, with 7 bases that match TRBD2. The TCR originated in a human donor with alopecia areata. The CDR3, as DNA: TGTGCCAGCAGCTTACGCGGGAGTGGAACCGGGGAGCTGTTTTTT. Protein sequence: CASSLRGSGTGELFF.